Shown below are 23 T cell receptor beta chains from a single sample sequenced in a study of CD8 T cells in ankylosing spondylitis. No antigens are known for them. Study-wide results and caveats: Within ankylosing spondylitis blood, a TCR beta motif made up of seven to nine highly homologous variants appeared to be characteristic.

Each CDR3 protein gets one entry after TCRdb re-called the 5' RACE reads with MiXCR. The data show some 450,000 distinct CDR3 sequences, with about a sixth seen just once and 0.85% to 1.3% held by the top ten. The sequenced sample consisted of blood, either unsorted or a sorted T cell fraction (not recorded which). The receptors shown here come from a male donor with ankylosing spondylitis.

The chain couples TRBV6-2 or TRBV6-3 to TRBJ2-1, with TRBD2 as a possible D gene (5 bases). The V end was cut by 6 bases, the J end by 2 bases, with 11 bases between. The germline CDR1 and CDR2 sequences are MNHEY and SVGEGT. CDR3 length equals 14 residues. CDR3 in DNA: TGTGCCAGCAGAACTAGATCTACCTACAATGAGCAGTTCTTC. This sequence encodes CASRTRSTYNEQFF.

This clonotype was counted only a few times. V usage is TRBV27 and J usage is TRBJ2-3; the D gene is possibly TRBD2 (6 bases). Germline loops: CDR1 MNHEY, CDR2 SMNVEV (reference sequence). This CDR3 is 15 amino acids long. The V end was cut by 4 bases, the J end by 7 bases, with 18 bases between. The CDR3 sequence: CASSSAATSVYTQYF. As DNA, the CDR3 is TGTGCCAGCAGTTCCGCTGCGACTAGTGTTTATACGCAGTATTTT.

This clonotype was observed a few times. The chain uses TRBV20-1 and TRBJ2-7; D uncertain. V was clipped by 0 bases and J by 0 bases, with 15 bases between them. This CDR3 is built from 16 residues. Germline lookup yields CDR1 DFQATT and CDR2 SNEGSKA (reference sequence). CDR3 region: CSARDPRSTVSYEQYF. CDR3 bases: TGCAGTGCTAGAGACCCACGGAGCACCGTCTCCTACGAGCAGTACTTC.

This clonotype has only a few counts. CDR3: CASSGAPGLNYEQYF. The CDR3 DNA follows: TGTGCCAGCAGTGGGGCCCCGGGACTGAACTACGAGCAGTACTTC. This chain links TRBV2 with TRBJ2-7; possible D gene TRBD2, 6 bases. The CDR3 is 15 amino acids. Between the trimmed V and J ends, which lost 4 bases and 3 bases, there was a span of 16 bases. Germline V gene sequence: CDR1 SNHLY, CDR2 FYNNEI.

This clonotype was detected a few times. CDR3 sequence (DNA): TGCAGTGCTGATAAGGGACAACTGAACACTGAAGCTTTCTTT. It encodes CSADKGQLNTEAFF. This sequence joins TRBV20-1 and TRBJ1-1; maybe TRBD1 (6 bases). CDR1 is DFQATT, CDR2 SNEGSKA, per germline (reference sequence). This CDR3 is built from 14 residues. V lost 5 bases to trimming and J lost 0 bases, with 13 bases between them.

The CDR3 sequence: CASSSRDESFTF. CDR3 bases: TGTGCCAGCTCATCCCGGGACGAGTCCTTCACCTTC. The genes are TRBV18 and TRBJ1-2; D may be TRBD1 (5 bases). Trimming cost V 5 bases and J 13 bases, with 17 bases left between them. Germline loops: CDR1 KGHSH, CDR2 LQKENI. CDR3 size: 12 residues. The whole variable domain, remainder taken from reference TRBV18 and TRBJ1-2, is NAGVMQNPRHLVRRRGQEARLRCSPMKGHSHVYWYRQLPEEGLKFMVYLQKENIIDESGMPKERFSAEFPKEGPSILRIQQVVRGDSAAYFCASSSRDESFTFGSGTRLTVV.

The chain uses TRBV7-2 and TRBJ1-4; 8 bases align to TRBD1. V trimming: 5 bases; J trimming: 10 bases; junction bases outside the gene matches: 3. This CDR3 is built from 12 residues. Germline CDR1 is SGHTA and CDR2 is FQGNSA. CDR3 DNA sequence: TGTGCCAGCAGCCCGGACAGGGCAAAACTGTTTTTT. This translates into CASSPDRAKLFF.

The rearrangement joins TRBV28 to TRBJ2-1; 7 nucleotides agree with TRBD1. Germline CDR1 and CDR2: MDHEN and SYDVKM. Trimming took 3 bases from V and 9 from J; bases not matched to a gene: 11. This CDR3 has 15 residues. The CDR3 region has the DNA TGTGCCAGCAGTTTCAGGGGGACATTTCATGCTGAGCAGTTCTTC. Translation gives CASSFRGTFHAEQFF. The full variable domain, rest sourced from reference TRBV28 and TRBJ2-1, is DVKVTQSSRYLVKRTGEKVFLECVQDMDHENMFWYRQDPGLGLRLIYFSYDVKMKEKGDIPEGYSVSREKKERFSLILESASTNQTSMYLCASSFRGTFHAEQFFGPGTRLTVL.

The chain carries TRBV13 and TRBJ1-3, with D unclear. With 3 bases removed from V and 2 bases from J, the gap between germline ends came to 8 bases. Germline CDR1 is PRHDT and CDR2 is FYEKMQ (reference sequence). The CDR3 loop spans 14 amino acids. The CDR3 sequence: CASSFKGTGNTIYF. As DNA, the CDR3 is TGTGCCAGCAGCTTTAAGGGTACTGGAAACACCATATATTTT.

This clonotype was observed at least ten times. The chain employs TRBV6-1 and TRBJ1-2, with 7 positions matching TRBD1. Germline-derived CDR1 and CDR2 are MNHNS and SASEGT. V shed 6 bases and J 7 bases; nucleotides not matched to a gene: 11. This CDR3 comprises 14 residues. The DNA for the CDR3 is TGTGCCAGCAGCCCAGGGCGACAGGGCGGTGGCTACACCTTC. It is translated as CASSPGRQGGGYTF.

The chain has TRBV5-1 and TRBJ2-7, with a weak D call TRBD2 (7 bases). Germline V gives CDR1 SGHRS, CDR2 YFSETQ. The V end was cut by 0 bases, the J end by 7 bases, with 29 bases between. This CDR3 comprises 19 residues. Written as DNA, the CDR3 is TGCGCCAGCAGCTTGGTGGCGGGAGACCAGAAGTGGGGGCCGGAAGAGCAGTACTTC. It yields the protein CASSLVAGDQKWGPEEQYF.

This clonotype was picked up a small number of times. V and J are TRBV30 and TRBJ2-2, with 9 bases aligning to TRBD1. The CDR3 sequence is 14 residues long. Per germline, CDR1 GTSNPN and CDR2 SVGIG (reference sequence). The V and J ends lost 1 base and 7 bases, in that order; junction bases with no gene match: 4. CDR3 amino acids: CAWSAGTGYGELFF. The CDR3 DNA reads as TGTGCCTGGAGTGCCGGGACAGGGTACGGGGAGCTGTTTTTT. Complete variable domain (other parts from reference TRBV30 and TRBJ2-2): SQTIHQWPATLVQPVGSPLSLECTVEGTSNPNLYWYRQAAGRGLQLLFYSVGIGQISSEVPQNLSASRPQDRQFILSSKKLLLSDSGFYLCAWSAGTGYGELFFGEGSRLTVL.

The chain is built from TRBV3-1 and TRBJ2-7, with 8 bases matching TRBD2. Per the germline V gene, CDR1 is LGHDT and CDR2 is YNNKEL (reference sequence). The CDR3 has 16 amino acids. The V gene end was trimmed by 4 bases and the J gene end by 1 base; junction bases not matched to a gene: 9. For the CDR3, the DNA is TGTGCCAGCAGCCCTTTGGGTCGGGGGGGTTCCTACGAGCAGTACTTC. It is translated as CASSPLGRGGSYEQYF.

The chain uses TRBV5-1 and TRBJ1-1; 9 bases are a match to TRBD1. V trimming: 4 bases; J trimming: 3 bases; junction bases outside the gene matches: 7. Germline CDR1 SGHRS, CDR2 YFSETQ. The CDR3 runs 15 residues. CDR3 in amino acids: CASSTTGGWDTEAFF. DNA of the CDR3: TGCGCCAGCAGCACAACAGGGGGCTGGGACACTGAAGCTTTCTTT. The full variable domain, completed using reference TRBV5-1 and TRBJ1-1, is KAGVTQTPRYLIKTRGQQVTLSCSPISGHRSVSWYQQTPGQGLQFLFEYFSETQRNKGNFPGRFSGRQFSNSRSEMNVSTLELGDSALYLCASSTTGGWDTEAFFGQGTRLTVV.

The rearrangement uses TRBV20-1 and TRBJ1-2; D ambiguous. With 0 bases removed from V and 2 bases from J, the gap between germline ends came to 13 bases. This CDR3 contains 15 residues. From germline, CDR1 is DFQATT and CDR2 SNEGSKA (reference sequence). CDR3 protein: CSARDIEGGNYGYTF. In nucleotides, the CDR3 is TGCAGTGCTAGAGATATCGAGGGAGGAAACTATGGCTACACCTTC.

This clonotype has a handful of counts. V gene TRBV28 combines with J gene TRBJ2-2, with a weak D call TRBD1 (6 bases). V was cut by 5 bases and J by 1 base, with 17 bases left in between. The CDR3 runs 17 residues. Germline-derived CDR1 and CDR2 are MDHEN and SYDVKM. The CDR3 bases are TGTGCCAGCAGTAAGGACAGTACCGCGAGGAACACCGGGGAGCTGTTTTTT. Its translation: CASSKDSTARNTGELFF.

This clonotype appeared many times. V gene TRBV12-3 or TRBV12-4 combines with J gene TRBJ2-7; D ambiguous. Trimming stripped 4 bases from V and 0 bases from J, with 16 bases between. CDR3 length equals 16 residues. The CDR3 DNA reads TGTGCCAGCAGTTACCGAGTCAGGTCCAGCTCCTACGAGCAGTACTTC. Translation gives CASSYRVRSSSYEQYF.

There are a few counts of this clonotype. The rearrangement joins TRBV6-1 to TRBJ1-1; no reliable D call. The germline V gene has CDR1 MNHNS and CDR2 SASEGT. The CDR3 totals 13 residues. Deletions cut 4 bases from V and 0 bases from J, with 6 bases between. The CDR3: CASSVQLNTEAFF. DNA for the CDR3: TGTGCCAGCAGTGTTCAGTTGAACACTGAAGCTTTCTTT.

The table lists this clonotype with many counts. The rearrangement joins TRBV6-5 to TRBJ2-1; D is possibly TRBD1 or TRBD2 (5 bases each). Germline CDR1 and CDR2: MNHEY and SVGAGI. The CDR3 loop spans 15 amino acids. V was cut by 6 bases and J by 0 bases, with 12 bases left in between. In DNA form, the CDR3 reads TGTGCCAGCAGATATTTTGGGGGCTCCTACAATGAGCAGTTCTTC. It translates to CASRYFGGSYNEQFF.

This clonotype was counted at least ten times. The V gene is TRBV7-8, the J gene TRBJ2-7; TRBD2 agrees at 8 bases. The length of the CDR3 is 13 residues. In germline, CDR1 is SGHVS, CDR2 FQNEAQ. V lost 4 bases, J lost 6 bases, and 5 bases stayed unmatched. The CDR3 region has the DNA TGTGCCAGCAGCTCCCGGGAGGGACTCGAGCAGTACTTC. Translated: CASSSREGLEQYF.

The sample holds a few counts of this clonotype. The J gene is TRBJ2-1, the V gene TRBV4-3; TRBD2 might be the D (5 bases). This CDR3 has 15 amino acids. Trimming stripped 3 bases from V and 6 bases from J, with 15 bases between. Germline CDR1 reads LGHNA; CDR2 reads YSLEER. This CDR3 is CASSQRAILANEQFF. CDR3 nucleotide sequence: TGCGCCAGCAGCCAGAGGGCTATCTTGGCCAATGAGCAGTTCTTC.

The rearrangement joins TRBV29-1 to TRBJ2-7; no firm D call. Germline V gene sequence: CDR1 SQVTM, CDR2 ANQGSEA. The CDR3 is 13 residues long. Trimming left V 5 bases short and J 3 bases short, with 14 bases between. The CDR3 coding sequence is TGCAGCGTTCAAACACTGGGCCGCTACGAGCAGTACTTC. Translating gives CSVQTLGRYEQYF.

This chain joins TRBV3-1 and TRBJ1-2; 7 bases are a match to TRBD1. The CDR3 totals 15 residues. Unmatched junction bases numbered 5, after V lost 4 bases and J lost 0 bases. The germline CDR1 and CDR2 sequences are LGHDT and YNNKEL (reference sequence). The CDR3: CASSRRTGSNYGYTF. DNA of the CDR3: TGTGCCAGCAGCCGGAGGACAGGATCTAACTATGGCTACACCTTC.